The text below deals with one T cell receptor (beta chain). The authors' processing: Nucleated cell number was recorded as an estimate derived from reference gene primer amplification. TCRdb's copy holds only in-frame clones and misses some; the assay was immunoSEQ multiplex PCR. That table supplies the V and J calls and clone size; D and trimming were determined from the DNA. Of 150,000 to 200,000 clones listed, under 80% are singletons. This entry belongs to a study of blood T cell repertoires in COVID-19. For the study at large: Both acute and convalescent COVID-19 samples were obtained from the United States, Italy and Spain. Sample material is recorded as cDNA or gDNA derived from T cells, B-cell-depleted T cells, or PBMCs.

V lost 6 bases and J lost 1; bases outside the gene matches: 7. The CDR3 totals 16 residues. Germline V CDR1 and CDR2: MNHNY, SVGAGI (reference sequence). Material for sequencing was peripheral blood. The clonotype originates from a man between 65 and 85 years old with acute or convalescent COVID-19. This chain connects TRBV6-6 to TRBJ2-5; 11 bases agree with TRBD2. The CDR3 is CASSSLSGGAQETQYF. The CDR3 DNA sequence: TGTGCCAGCAGCTCCCTTAGCGGGGGGGCCCAAGAGACCCAGTACTTC.